This T cell receptor beta chain was observed in a study of CD8 T cells in ankylosing spondylitis. V gave up 1 base and J gave up 4 bases, with 13 bases separating them. Germline loops: CDR1 MGHRA, CDR2 YSYEKL. The CDR3 has 16 residues. This clonotype came up many times. One entry per CDR3 protein results from TCRdb running MiXCR on the 5' RACE reads. This sample has more than 150,000 distinct CDR3 sequences, with 10% to 15% found just once. The clonotype was recovered from a female donor with ankylosing spondylitis or in good health (not recorded which). The gene calls are TRBV4-1 and TRBJ1-4; the D is unclear. The sample consisted of blood, either unsorted or a sorted T cell fraction (not recorded which). The CDR3 protein is CASSQAAASLNEKLFF. The CDR3 bases are TGCGCCAGCAGCCAAGCGGCCGCGAGCCTTAATGAAAAACTGTTTTTT.